The entry that follows covers one T cell receptor beta chain sequence. Given a much more abundant clone one base away, this may be a read error. This specimen comes from a study of blood T cells in healthy people across ages. The CDR3 has 17 amino acids. Trimming removed 0 bases from V and 4 bases from J, with 14 bases in between. Germline V lookup: CDR1 SGHDT, CDR2 YYEEEE. For the second PCR, which ran for roughly 7 to 11 cycles, a sample-barcoded 5' primer and a J-beta primer mix were used. TCRdb used MiXCR to reprocess the 5' RACE reads, holding one entry per CDR3 protein. Here the sample spans about 780,000 distinct CDR3 sequences, less than 60% being singletons. PBMCs numbering at least 6 million were isolated per sample.

The material sequenced was blood. The TCR comes from a man older than 75 in good health. The genes are TRBV5-6 and TRBJ2-6; no firm D call. CDR3: CASSLVGSLLGANVLTF. Here the CDR3 DNA reads TGTGCCAGCAGCTTGGTTGGCAGCTTACTCGGGGCCAACGTCCTGACTTTC.